The 16 T cell receptor beta chains in this list originate from one sample, sequenced in a study of Graves' ophthalmopathy and Graves' hyperthyroidism. Beta-chain TCR CDR3 regions were amplified from RNA transcripts. The first round was an RT-PCR with HTBI primers, and the second round was a multiplex PCR. TCRdb reprocessed the multiplex PCR reads with MiXCR, giving one entry per CDR3 protein. The profile shows under 250,000 distinct CDR3 sequences, around a fifth of them singletons. Sequenced material: peripheral blood. The receptors derive from a woman aged 45-65 years with Graves' ophthalmopathy.

This clonotype was detected ten times or more. The genes are TRBV18 and TRBJ1-1; the D gene is possibly TRBD1 (5 bases). CDR3 size: 16 residues. Trimming shortened V by 5 bases and J by 3 bases, and 19 bases separated the two germline ends. CDR1 and CDR2 (germline): KGHSH, LQKENI. CDR3 loop: CASSSLRAQDHTEAFF. In nucleotides, the CDR3 is TGTGCCAGCTCATCGTTGCGGGCACAGGACCACACTGAAGCTTTCTTT.

The V and J genes are TRBV6-5 and TRBJ1-5; D remains ambiguous. Germline CDR1 and CDR2: MNHEY and SVGAGI. Trimming stripped 0 bases from V and 0 bases from J, with 6 bases between. This CDR3 spans 15 amino acids. CDR3 loop: CASSYSSGSNQPQHF. The CDR3 DNA reads TGTGCCAGCAGTTACTCGTCGGGTAGCAATCAGCCCCAGCATTTT.

This clonotype was seen a few times. The chain has TRBV12-3 or TRBV12-4 and TRBJ2-2; perhaps TRBD1 as D (5 bases). The CDR3 sequence is 15 residues long. Trimming removed 6 bases from V and 5 bases from J, with 16 bases in between. CDR3 DNA: TGTGCCAGCAGCACCCAGGGTGTGGGTACCGGGGAGCTGTTTTTT. It yields the protein CASSTQGVGTGELFF.

This clonotype has ten or more counts. The J gene is TRBJ2-7, the V gene TRBV12-3 or TRBV12-4; TRBD2 is a possible D gene (6 bases). The CDR3 loop spans 14 amino acids. The ends were cut back, 5 bases at V and 6 bases at J, with 17 bases in the middle. The CDR3, as DNA: TGTGCCAGCAGTACGCCCGGGAGAAGGTCCGAGCAGTACTTC. As protein: CASSTPGRRSEQYF.

This clonotype was counted ten times or more. The rearrangement joins TRBV12-3 or TRBV12-4 to TRBJ1-1; D might be TRBD1 (5 bases). V shed 7 bases and J shed 1 base, with 13 bases lying between them. CDR3 length: 14 amino acids. The CDR3 DNA is TGTGCCAGCACCGTGACAGTGGGGAACACTGAAGCTTTCTTT. It specifies CASTVTVGNTEAFF.

This rearrangement joins TRBV9 to TRBJ2-1; 10 bases are a match to TRBD1. The CDR3 is 16 amino acids. Germline V gene data show CDR1 as SGDLS and CDR2 as YYNGEE. J was trimmed by 9 bases and V by 3 bases; bases with no gene match: 12. The CDR3 coding sequence is TGTGCCAGCAGCGCCCTCCGGGACAGGGGTGGAGGTGAGCAGTTCTTC. Encoded protein: CASSALRDRGGGEQFF.

This clonotype was seen at least ten times. This rearrangement joins TRBV7-2 to TRBJ2-5, with 7 bases identical to TRBD2. With 0 bases clipped from V and 9 bases from J, the junction kept 13 bases outside the gene matches. CDR1 is SGHTA, CDR2 FQGNSA, per germline. This CDR3 has 16 residues. CDR3 residues: CASSLARSGLPEAQYF. The CDR3 DNA is TGTGCCAGCAGCTTAGCGCGGTCGGGACTACCTGAGGCCCAGTACTTC.

Ten or more counts support this clonotype. The genes are TRBV20-1 and TRBJ1-6; TRBD1 matches 9 bases. The germline CDR1 and CDR2 sequences are DFQATT and SNEGSKA (reference sequence). V shed 6 bases, J shed 6 bases, and the junction held 3 bases outside the gene matches. This CDR3 region has 13 residues. CDR3 protein: CSAMTGGNSPLHF. DNA for the CDR3: TGCAGTGCGATGACAGGGGGTAATTCACCCCTCCACTTT.

The sample holds many counts of this clonotype. The chain links TRBV15 to TRBJ1-3, with D possibly TRBD1 on 6 matching bases. The CDR3 is 16 residues long. Trimming pared 7 bases from V and 1 base from J, leaving 17 bases between. Germline V gene sequence: CDR1 LNHNV, CDR2 YYDKDF (reference sequence). The CDR3 here is CATNNRKGESGNTIYF. The CDR3, as DNA: TGTGCCACCAACAACAGAAAGGGGGAATCTGGAAACACCATATATTTT.

The genes are TRBV29-1 and TRBJ1-1; no clear D gene. CDR3 size: 12 residues. V was trimmed by 2 bases and J by 1 base, leaving 5 bases between them. Per the germline V gene, CDR1 is SQVTM and CDR2 is ANQGSEA. DNA for the CDR3: TGCAGCGTTGAACCGCGGAACACTGAAGCTTTCTTT. This sequence encodes CSVEPRNTEAFF.

This chain links TRBV30 with TRBJ2-6, with D unclear. CDR1 and CDR2 (germline): GTSNPN, SVGIG (reference sequence). The CDR3 is 13 amino acids. V was cut by 3 bases and J by 3 bases, with 6 bases left in between. The CDR3 spells CAWSPFGANVLTF. CDR3 nucleotides: TGTGCCTGGAGCCCCTTTGGGGCCAACGTCCTGACTTTC.

The chain couples TRBV19 to TRBJ1-1, with 12 bases that match TRBD1. CDR1 LNHDA and CDR2 SQIVND come from the germline V gene (reference sequence). CDR3 length equals 14 residues. The V and J ends lost 3 bases and 8 bases, in that order; junction bases with no gene match: 4. As DNA, the CDR3 is TGTGCCAGTAGTATGTGGGACAGGGGGCCCGAAGCTTTCTTT. This gives the protein CASSMWDRGPEAFF.

This sequence joins TRBV19 and TRBJ1-5; 10 nucleotides match TRBD1. Germline V gene data show CDR1 as LNHDA and CDR2 as SQIVND (reference sequence). V lost 7 bases, J lost 7 bases, and 10 bases stayed unmatched. This CDR3 is built from 15 residues. CDR3 region: CASTPTGGNWQPQHF. The CDR3 coding sequence is TGTGCCAGTACACCGACAGGGGGCAATTGGCAGCCCCAGCATTTT.

This clonotype came up many times. The genes are TRBV19 and TRBJ2-6; 8 bases align to TRBD2. The CDR3 is made up of 18 amino acids. Trimming removed 4 bases from V and 0 bases from J; junction bases left unmatched: 8. Germline CDR1 LNHDA, CDR2 SQIVND (reference sequence). The chain's CDR3 is CASSKGAGVNSGANVLTF. DNA for the CDR3: TGTGCCAGTAGTAAGGGAGCGGGAGTGAACTCTGGGGCCAACGTCCTGACTTTC.

In its sample, this clonotype was seen a few times. The chain has TRBV4-2 and TRBJ1-5; no clear D. The V and J ends lost 0 bases and 4 bases respectively, with 13 bases between them. This CDR3 has 16 residues. Germline assignment: CDR1 LGHNA and CDR2 YNFKEQ. CDR3 sequence (DNA): TGTGCCAGCAGCCAAGATTATCAAGGCGGTAATCAGCCCCAGCATTTT. Translated: CASSQDYQGGNQPQHF.

This clonotype has just a few counts. V is TRBV18 and J is TRBJ1-1; TRBD1 matches 8 bases. The CDR3 sequence is 15 residues long. J lost 5 bases, V lost 3 bases, and 8 bases had no gene match. Germline assignment: CDR1 KGHSH and CDR2 LQKENI. CDR3 DNA: TGTGCCAGCTCACCGGTCCAGGGGGCGAATACTGAAGCTTTCTTT. This translates into CASSPVQGANTEAFF.